The 9 T cell receptor beta chains reported below all come from one sample, sequenced in a study of PD-L1 blockade in urothelial cancer. Assay: immunoSEQ multiplex PCR; the TCRdb copy retains only in-frame clones and omits some. The sample gives about 63,000 clones, more than 80% of which show up once; around 5.4% is in the top ten. The time point here: pretreatment peripheral blood. The material was PBMCs, obtained around atezolizumab (anti-PD-L1) treatment. These receptor sequences come from a man between 65 and 85 years old with urothelial cancer.

This sequence joins TRBV11-3 and TRBJ2-1, with 8 nucleotides matching TRBD2. The V gene end was trimmed by 5 bases and the J gene end by 5 bases; junction bases not matched to a gene: 8. Germline CDR1 is SGHNT and CDR2 is YENEEA. CDR3 length: 15 residues. The CDR3 DNA sequence: TGTGCCAGCAGCACCAGCGGGAGAGGCAACAATGAGCAGTTCTTC. The encoded protein is CASSTSGRGNNEQFF.

The chain employs TRBV6-5 and TRBJ1-1; TRBD1 agrees at 12 bases. Germline loops: CDR1 MNHEY, CDR2 SVGAGI. V was pared by 6 bases and J by 5 bases, with 7 bases of the junction left unmatched. This CDR3 spans 15 amino acids. The CDR3: CASSLGQGALTEAFF. The CDR3 DNA reads as TGTGCCAGCAGCCTGGGACAGGGGGCGCTTACTGAAGCTTTCTTT.

The genes are TRBV7-2 and TRBJ2-1; a weak D match, TRBD2 (7 bases). CDR3 size: 15 residues. In germline, CDR1 is SGHTA, CDR2 FQGNSA. V dropped 1 base and J dropped 3 bases, with 10 bases sitting between them. The CDR3 sequence is CASSLGGGDYNEQFF. As DNA, the CDR3 is TGTGCCAGCAGCTTAGGGGGGGGCGACTACAATGAGCAGTTCTTC.

This clone came up a few times. V gene TRBV19 combines with J gene TRBJ2-1; the match to TRBD2 covers 7 bases. The germline gives CDR1 LNHDA, CDR2 SQIVND (reference sequence). The CDR3 has 15 amino acids. CDR3 protein: CRFSGLPSSYNEQFF. The CDR3 nucleotides are TGTAGATTTAGCGGGCTCCCTAGCTCCTACAATGAGCAGTTCTTC.

The V call is TRBV7-6, the J call TRBJ1-2; 11 bases match TRBD1. With 5 bases clipped from V and 4 bases from J, the junction kept 9 bases outside the gene matches. The germline gives CDR1 SGHVS, CDR2 FNYEAQ. The CDR3 spans 16 residues. CDR3 coding DNA: TGTGCCAGCAGCACCCGGACAGGGGGCGATATCTATGGCTACACCTTC. Its translation is CASSTRTGGDIYGYTF.

This clone was counted between two and nine times. The junction does not match germline at one end; this may be a read error. The chain has TRBV2 and TRBJ1-1; D gene unclear. Looked up from germline, CDR1 is SNHLY and CDR2 is FYNNEI. The CDR3 totals 15 residues. Written as DNA, the CDR3 is TGTGCCAGCAGAGAAGAGGAGGGCGGGAACACTGAAGCTTTCTTT. Protein product: CASREEEGGNTEAFF.

This chain links TRBV25-1 with TRBJ1-2; 10 positions agree with TRBD1. The V and J ends lost 0 bases and 4 bases, in that order; junction bases with no gene match: 2. The CDR3 is 15 residues long. The germline gives CDR1 MGHDK, CDR2 SYGVNS. CDR3 sequence (DNA): TGTGCCAGCAGTGAATATGGGACAGGGGTCTATGGCTACACCTTC. This codes for CASSEYGTGVYGYTF.

The chain carries TRBV5-1 and TRBJ2-5; TRBD1 agrees at 7 bases. Unmatched junction bases numbered 18, after V lost 5 bases and J lost 11 bases. Per germline, CDR1 SGHRS and CDR2 YFSETQ. This CDR3 spans 15 amino acids. DNA for the CDR3: TGCGCCAGCAGTTCGGGGATCGGGACAGACGCGCCTCAGTACTTC. Translated, it gives CASSSGIGTDAPQYF.

The CDR3 bases are TGCGCCAGCAGATCGGAGGGAGAAGCTTTCTTT. This sequence encodes CASRSEGEAFF. V gene TRBV5-1 combines with J gene TRBJ1-1; unclear D gene. Germline values: CDR1 SGHRS, CDR2 YFSETQ. Trimming took off 5 bases at V and 8 bases at J, with 10 bases between the two ends. This CDR3 is built from 11 residues.